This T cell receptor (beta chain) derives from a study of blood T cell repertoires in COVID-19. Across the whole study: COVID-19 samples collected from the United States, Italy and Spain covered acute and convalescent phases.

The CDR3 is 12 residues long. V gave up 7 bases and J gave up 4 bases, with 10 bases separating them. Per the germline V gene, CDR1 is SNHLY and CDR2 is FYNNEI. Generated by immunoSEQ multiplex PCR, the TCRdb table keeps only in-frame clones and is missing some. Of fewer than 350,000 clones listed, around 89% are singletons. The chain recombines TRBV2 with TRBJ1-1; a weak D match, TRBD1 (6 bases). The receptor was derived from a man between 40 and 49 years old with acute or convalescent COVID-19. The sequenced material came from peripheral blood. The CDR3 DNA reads TGTGCCAGCACGGGGGGCTTCACTGAAGCTTTCTTT. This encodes CASTGGFTEAFF.